The 24 T cell receptor beta chains below all came from one sample that was sequenced in a study of blood T cell repertoires in COVID-19. The method was immunoSEQ multiplex PCR; TCRdb's version includes in-frame clones alone and lacks a portion of them. This table holds under 300,000 clones, about 89% found once. What was sequenced was peripheral blood. All receptors derive from a woman aged 40 to 55 who had recovered from COVID-19.

This chain uses TRBV5-6 with TRBJ2-7, with 7 positions matching TRBD1. The V gene end was trimmed by 0 bases and the J gene end by 0 bases; junction bases not matched to a gene: 9. The CDR3 contains 17 residues. Germline V lookup: CDR1 SGHDT, CDR2 YYEEEE. The DNA for the CDR3 is TGTGCCAGCAGCTTGGTCCTCGCCCGGGACAGCTCCTACGAGCAGTACTTC. Its protein product is CASSLVLARDSSYEQYF.

The J gene is TRBJ2-3, the V gene TRBV9; 10 bases align to TRBD1. V trimming: 3 bases; J trimming: 5 bases; junction bases outside the gene matches: 6. The CDR3 runs to 15 residues. CDR1 and CDR2 from the germline V gene are SGDLS and YYNGEE. The CDR3 region has the DNA TGTGCCAGCAGCGACCCGGGACAGGGGAGAGATACGCAGTATTTT. Amino acid sequence: CASSDPGQGRDTQYF.

This rearrangement joins TRBV29-1 to TRBJ2-3, with TRBD2 matching 13 bases. Germline CDR1 and CDR2: SQVTM and ANQGSEA. This CDR3 is built from 16 residues. Unmatched junction bases numbered 11, after V lost 8 bases and J lost 3 bases. The CDR3 DNA reads as TGCAGCTTCAGCGGACTAGCGGGAGACGGGACAGATACGCAGTATTTT. Translation gives CSFSGLAGDGTDTQYF.

This chain links TRBV7-3 with TRBJ2-3; no clear D. Germline V gives CDR1 SGHTA, CDR2 FQGTGA. This CDR3 has 13 residues. The V and J ends lost 5 bases and 1 base respectively, with 7 bases between them. The CDR3 DNA reads as TGTGCCAGCAGCCTGCAGGGCACAGATACGCAGTATTTT. As protein: CASSLQGTDTQYF. The whole variable domain, remainder taken from reference TRBV7-3 and TRBJ2-3, is GAGVSQTPSNKVTEKGKYVELRCDPISGHTALYWYRQSLGQGPEFLIYFQGTGAADDSGLPNDRFFAVRPEGSVSTLKIQRTERGDSAVYLCASSLQGTDTQYFGPGTRLTVL.

V is TRBV7-2 and J is TRBJ1-5, with 8 bases fitting TRBD1. The V and J ends lost 3 bases and 6 bases, in that order; junction bases with no gene match: 7. CDR1 and CDR2 from the germline V gene are SGHTA and FQGNSA. CDR3 length: 15 residues. The CDR3 DNA reads TGTGCCAGCAGCTTCTTCGGACAGGGTAGTCAGCCCCAGCATTTT. Encoded protein: CASSFFGQGSQPQHF.

J is TRBJ2-7 and V is TRBV6-5; D ambiguous. This CDR3 has 13 amino acids. V was cut by 0 bases and J by 3 bases, with 6 bases left in between. In germline, CDR1 is MNHEY, CDR2 SVGAGI. CDR3 region: CASSYSGYYEQYF. The CDR3 DNA sequence: TGTGCCAGCAGTTACTCGGGCTACTACGAGCAGTACTTC.

The genes are TRBV12-5 and TRBJ2-1, with 9 bases fitting TRBD2. CDR1 is LGHNT and CDR2 is FRNRAP in the germline V gene. The CDR3 is 16 amino acids. J lost 6 bases, V lost 6 bases, and 12 bases had no gene match. The CDR3 is CASGRATSGLGNEQFF. CDR3 bases: TGTGCTAGTGGCCGGGCGACTAGCGGCCTCGGCAATGAGCAGTTCTTC.

Turning to this clone: No DNA is shown, since the ends of the CDR3 on it are uncertain; the CDR3 is the one TCRdb lists. J is TRBJ2-4 and V is TRBV7-9; no check of the table's D call, TRBD2, against the DNA was made. Germline V gene sequence: CDR1 SEHNR, CDR2 FQNEAQ (reference sequence). Ends included, the CDR3 has 13 residues. Here the CDR3 reads CASSTSEGGGTYF.

The chain is built from TRBV18 and TRBJ2-2, with unresolved D. V dropped 0 bases and J dropped 6 bases, with 11 bases sitting between them. This CDR3 is built from 15 residues. The germline V gene has CDR1 KGHSH and CDR2 LQKENI. The CDR3 here is CASSPPWAQSGELFF. Here the CDR3 DNA reads TGTGCCAGCTCACCACCTTGGGCCCAGTCCGGGGAGCTGTTTTTT.

The chain joins TRBV27 to TRBJ2-1; D is perhaps TRBD2 (5 bases). V lost 5 bases, J lost 2 bases, and 16 bases lay in between. CDR1 MNHEY and CDR2 SMNVEV come from the germline V gene (reference sequence). The CDR3 is made up of 16 amino acids. CDR3 bases: TGTGCCAGCAGTCGATTAATCGGGGTGACCTACAATGAGCAGTTCTTC. Translation gives CASSRLIGVTYNEQFF.

The chain joins TRBV19 to TRBJ2-3; 7 bases match TRBD2. J gave up 5 bases and V 3 bases, and 8 bases lay outside the gene matches. This CDR3 comprises 15 residues. Germline V gene data show CDR1 as LNHDA and CDR2 as SQIVND (reference sequence). The CDR3 here is CASSIGPGGGDTQYF. In nucleotides, the CDR3 is TGTGCCAGTAGTATTGGCCCCGGCGGGGGAGATACGCAGTATTTT.

V is TRBV29-1 and J is TRBJ2-7, with 9 bases lining up with TRBD2. The J segment lost 5 bases and the V segment lost 2 bases, leaving 10 bases of the junction unmatched. Per germline, CDR1 SQVTM and CDR2 ANQGSEA. The CDR3 sequence is 15 residues long. In nucleotides, the CDR3 is TGCAGCGTTGAATCACCGGGCGGGAGGGGGGACGAGCAGTACTTC. It specifies CSVESPGGRGDEQYF.

The chain is built from TRBV30 and TRBJ2-7; D not certain. V was clipped by 5 bases and J by 2 bases, with 10 bases between them. The CDR3 is 12 residues long. Looked up from germline, CDR1 is GTSNPN and CDR2 is SVGIG (reference sequence). The CDR3 nucleotides are TGTGCCTGGGCAACAGATACCTACGAGCAGTACTTC. This gives the protein CAWATDTYEQYF.

The V call is TRBV18, the J call TRBJ1-1; possible D gene TRBD1, 5 bases. The CDR3 runs to 13 residues. Trimming took 4 bases from V and 6 from J, leaving 12 bases between them. CDR1 and CDR2 (germline): KGHSH, LQKENI. CDR3 sequence: CASSQTDTPEAFF. DNA of the CDR3: TGTGCCAGCTCACAAACGGACACCCCTGAAGCTTTCTTT.

This sequence joins TRBV2 and TRBJ1-6; 9 bases match TRBD1. Trimming at V came to 2 bases and at J to 10 bases, leaving 3 bases not matched to a gene. Looked up from germline, CDR1 is SNHLY and CDR2 is FYNNEI. This CDR3 is 14 amino acids long. The CDR3 DNA reads TGTGCCAGCAGTGAAAACAGGGGGCTGTCACCCCTCCACTTT. It encodes CASSENRGLSPLHF.

This clone occurred a few times. The V gene is TRBV27, the J gene TRBJ2-7; possible D gene TRBD1, 6 bases. Germline assignment: CDR1 MNHEY and CDR2 SMNVEV (reference sequence). CDR3 length: 17 amino acids. V lost 4 bases, J lost 2 bases, and 21 bases lay in between. Here the CDR3 reads CASSSYPPGQGAYEQYF. The CDR3 coding sequence is TGTGCCAGCAGTTCGTACCCTCCGGGACAAGGGGCCTACGAGCAGTACTTC.

This rearrangement joins TRBV5-6 to TRBJ2-7, with 7 positions matching TRBD2. Losses at the gene ends were 4 bases for V and 1 base for J; bases not matched to a gene: 14. The CDR3 covers 17 residues. Looked up from germline, CDR1 is SGHDT and CDR2 is YYEEEE. The CDR3 DNA sequence: TGTGCCAGCAGCCCCACCAATTTTCGGGGAGGGTCCTACGAGCAGTACTTC. It yields the protein CASSPTNFRGGSYEQYF.

This rearrangement joins TRBV12-3 or TRBV12-4 to TRBJ1-2; no firm D call. Trimming cost V 1 base and J 6 bases, with 9 bases left between them. The CDR3 is 13 residues long. This CDR3 reads CASSLVQNNGYTF. CDR3 DNA: TGTGCCAGCAGTTTAGTACAGAACAATGGCTACACCTTC.

This chain uses TRBV7-9 with TRBJ1-6, with D possibly matching TRBD1 (5 bases). The CDR3 has 14 amino acids. V was pared by 11 bases and J by 0 bases, with 11 bases between. CDR1 SEHNR and CDR2 FQNEAQ come from the germline V gene (reference sequence). This chain's CDR3 is CAGGSSSYNSPLHF. DNA of the CDR3: TGTGCCGGGGGGTCGAGCTCCTATAATTCACCCCTCCACTTT.

The chain employs TRBV18 and TRBJ2-7, with 11 bases identical to TRBD2. CDR1 and CDR2 (germline): KGHSH, LQKENI. Germline trimming cut 1 base from V and 5 bases from J; bases unmatched to any gene: 7. CDR3 length: 16 residues. CDR3 loop: CASSPRLAGWADEQYF. CDR3 DNA sequence: TGTGCCAGCTCACCACGACTAGCGGGATGGGCCGACGAGCAGTACTTC.

The chain carries TRBV28 and TRBJ1-1; D unresolved. Germline V CDR1 and CDR2: MDHEN, SYDVKM. The CDR3 extends over 14 amino acids. V was trimmed by 6 bases and J by 6 bases, leaving 17 bases between them. The CDR3 sequence is CASREGGGRAEAFF. CDR3 DNA: TGTGCCAGCAGGGAGGGTGGTGGACGGGCTGAAGCTTTCTTT.

The chain joins TRBV5-1 to TRBJ2-5, with TRBD2 identical over 9 bases. After removal of 7 bases from V and 3 bases from J, the junction contained 13 bases not matched to a gene. This CDR3 has 16 residues. Per the germline V gene, CDR1 is SGHRS and CDR2 is YFSETQ. The CDR3: CASAGGFSGREETQYF. In DNA, the CDR3 is TGCGCCAGCGCGGGGGGCTTTAGCGGGAGAGAAGAGACCCAGTACTTC.

This clone was detected only once. This chain links TRBV9 with TRBJ2-2; D remains unclear. The CDR3 sequence is 15 residues long. V shed 0 bases and J shed 1 base, with 7 bases lying between them. Germline-derived CDR1 and CDR2 are SGDLS and YYNGEE. CDR3 region: CASSVAPGNTGELFF. For the CDR3, the DNA is TGTGCCAGCAGCGTAGCACCCGGGAACACCGGGGAGCTGTTTTTT.

This sequence joins TRBV6-2 or TRBV6-3 and TRBJ1-1; no definite D call. Germline CDR1 reads MNHEY; CDR2 reads SVGEGT. The CDR3 has 14 residues. Trimming took 3 bases from V and 5 from J, leaving 13 bases between them. CDR3 residues: CASSYTRVLTEAFF. The CDR3 DNA reads TGTGCCAGCAGTTATACGAGGGTCTTGACTGAAGCTTTCTTT.